The clone carrying this TCR beta chain was picked up a small number of times. Its specificity is unknown. This sample was taken from a study of response to subunit inactivated influenza vaccine. Study-level results: T cells newly recruited by each seasonal influenza vaccination are few, the authors suggested.

MiXCR, run by TCRdb on the RT-PCR reads, gives a single entry per CDR3 protein. The data contain 540,000 or so distinct CDR3 sequences, around 13% of them singletons. CDR1 DFQATT and CDR2 SNEGSKA come from the germline V gene (reference sequence). This CDR3 region has 12 residues. The V and J ends lost 2 bases and 5 bases respectively, with 9 bases between them. This chain links TRBV20-1 with TRBJ1-1; D perhaps matches TRBD1 (6 bases). The sample here was PBMCs from blood, taken about 40 days after vaccination. The TCR originated in a man over 45 who received an inactivated influenza vaccine. The CDR3 DNA reads TGCAGTGCTAGACATACAGGGACTGAAGCTTTCTTT. Protein product: CSARHTGTEAFF.